These 30 T cell receptor beta chains share one sample of origin, sequenced in a study of blood T cell repertoires in COVID-19. Assay: immunoSEQ multiplex PCR; the TCRdb copy retains only in-frame clones and omits some. The sample lists about 300,000 clones, under 90% occurring once. The sequenced sample was PBMCs or T cells enriched from blood (not recorded which). The receptors come from a man between 25 and 39 years old who had recovered from COVID-19.

V is TRBV6-5 and J is TRBJ1-5, with D possibly being TRBD1 (6 bases). The CDR3 is made up of 14 amino acids. Germline-derived CDR1 and CDR2 are MNHEY and SVGAGI. Trimming left V 9 bases short and J 1 base short, with 13 bases between. The CDR3 DNA reads TGTGCCAGGGCTACAGGGTTGAGCAATCAGCCCCAGCATTTT. It yields the protein CARATGLSNQPQHF.

V usage is TRBV5-4 and J usage is TRBJ2-7, with 7 bases lining up with TRBD2. There are 16 residues in the CDR3. After removal of 0 bases from V and 3 bases from J, the junction contained 9 bases not matched to a gene. Germline V CDR1 and CDR2: SGHNT, YYREEE (reference sequence). The CDR3 protein is CASSLGGSGWFYEQYF. The CDR3 nucleotides are TGTGCCAGCAGCTTGGGGGGTAGCGGGTGGTTCTACGAGCAGTACTTC.

The rearrangement links TRBV19 to TRBJ1-6; D is possibly TRBD1 (5 bases). The CDR3 covers 15 residues. Per germline, CDR1 LNHDA and CDR2 SQIVND (reference sequence). V was shortened by 6 bases and J by 2 bases, with 11 bases between the two germline ends. The CDR3 region is CASSLGGAYNSPLHF. In nucleotides, the CDR3 is TGTGCCAGTAGCCTAGGAGGGGCCTATAATTCACCCCTCCACTTT.

This chain connects TRBV14 to TRBJ2-7; 15 bases align to TRBD2. CDR1 and CDR2 from the germline V gene are SGHDN and FVKESK. J gave up 3 bases and V 0 bases, and 12 bases lay outside the gene matches. The CDR3 is 20 amino acids. CDR3 sequence: CASSQDAPGLAGGNLYEQYF. CDR3 coding DNA: TGTGCCAGCAGCCAAGATGCGCCGGGACTAGCGGGGGGCAACCTCTACGAGCAGTACTTC.

This sequence joins TRBV18 and TRBJ1-2; D uncertain. Germline CDR1 is KGHSH and CDR2 is LQKENI. V was pared by 8 bases and J by 8 bases, with 18 bases between. The CDR3 totals 13 residues. The CDR3 sequence is CASPGPIPGGYTF. CDR3 coding DNA: TGTGCCAGCCCAGGCCCTATTCCGGGGGGCTACACCTTC.

V is TRBV23-1 and J is TRBJ2-2; 8 bases line up with TRBD1. TRBV23-1 is assigned to the ORF class and has an uncertain function. This CDR3 spans 17 amino acids. The ends lost 0 bases at V and 7 bases at J; junction bases unmatched: 10. CDR3 nucleotide sequence: TGCGCCAGCAGTCAATCAGACAGGGGACGGAGAGACGGGGAGCTGTTTTTT. Protein product: CASSQSDRGRRDGELFF.

The chain is built from TRBV5-4 and TRBJ1-1; TRBD1 matches 12 bases. The CDR3 runs 17 residues. Germline CDR1 and CDR2: SGHNT and YYREEE (reference sequence). V dropped 3 bases and J dropped 4; count of bases not matched to a gene: 10. This CDR3 reads CASSSRDRGPLGTEAFF. As DNA, the CDR3 is TGTGCCAGCAGCTCCCGGGACAGGGGGCCTTTGGGCACTGAAGCTTTCTTT.

This clone was seen a single time. The chain joins TRBV29-1 to TRBJ2-7; 7 bases fit TRBD1. The germline V gene encodes CDR1 SQVTM and CDR2 ANQGSEA. This CDR3 is built from 14 residues. The J segment lost 2 bases and the V segment lost 3 bases, leaving 7 bases of the junction unmatched. The CDR3 DNA follows: TGCAGCGTTGAGACCGGGACAGAGACCTACGAGCAGTACTTC. Translated, it gives CSVETGTETYEQYF.

The chain combines TRBV29-1 with TRBJ1-1; D gene unclear. Germline V gene data show CDR1 as SQVTM and CDR2 as ANQGSEA. Trimming removed 4 bases at V and 0 bases at J, with 12 bases between. CDR3 length equals 14 residues. The CDR3 region has the DNA TGCAGCGTTGGCGGTTTAAGGATGAACACTGAAGCTTTCTTT. Translation: CSVGGLRMNTEAFF.

V is TRBV4-1 and J is TRBJ2-3, with TRBD2 matching over 9 bases. The CDR3 extends over 16 amino acids. CDR1 is MGHRA and CDR2 is YSYEKL in the germline V gene. V was clipped by 5 bases and J by 2 bases; unmatched bases: 8. CDR3: CASSYVGLASTDTQYF. In nucleotides, the CDR3 is TGCGCCAGCAGCTATGTGGGACTAGCCTCCACAGATACGCAGTATTTT.

This chain uses TRBV5-6 with TRBJ1-5; perhaps TRBD1 as D (5 bases). This CDR3 spans 14 amino acids. Deletions cut 4 bases from V and 2 bases from J, with 10 bases between. CDR1 and CDR2 (germline): SGHDT, YYEEEE. The CDR3 nucleotides are TGTGCCAGCAGCCGACAGTCGGGCAATCAGCCCCAGCATTTT. This encodes CASSRQSGNQPQHF.

This clone was observed once. The chain employs TRBV5-1 and TRBJ1-2; tentative D call: TRBD1 (6 bases). This CDR3 comprises 13 residues. The germline gives CDR1 SGHRS, CDR2 YFSETQ. The ends were cut back, 1 base at V and 5 bases at J, with 9 bases in the middle. The DNA for the CDR3 is TGCGCCAGCAGCTTGAACAGGGTTTATGGCTACACCTTC. The encoded protein is CASSLNRVYGYTF.

The CDR3 bases are TGTGCCAGCAGCTTCTACGGGACAACTAATGAAAAACTGTTTTTT. This translates into CASSFYGTTNEKLFF. The V call is TRBV11-3, the J call TRBJ1-4, with D hard to call. V was pared by 3 bases and J by 0 bases, with 8 bases between. Germline lookup yields CDR1 SGHNT and CDR2 YENEEA. CDR3 length: 15 amino acids.

This chain connects TRBV11-2 to TRBJ1-6, with D unresolved. In germline, CDR1 is SGHAT, CDR2 FQNNGV. The V end was cut by 7 bases, the J end by 6 bases, with 10 bases between. The length of the CDR3 is 13 residues. The CDR3 bases are TGTGCCAGCAAGAATAGTCTTAATTCACCCCTCCACTTT. Encoded protein: CASKNSLNSPLHF.

The chain couples TRBV7-9 to TRBJ2-1; perhaps TRBD2 as D (6 bases). The CDR3 consists of 19 residues. Germline V gene sequence: CDR1 SEHNR, CDR2 FQNEAQ (reference sequence). With 4 bases removed from V and 5 bases from J, the gap between germline ends came to 27 bases. CDR3 DNA: TGTGCCAGCAGCTCGACTAGTTTGTTTGGCGTTAGGCCAAACAATGAGCAGTTCTTC. As protein: CASSSTSLFGVRPNNEQFF.

In its sample, this clone was seen once. The chain joins TRBV4-2 to TRBJ2-3; TRBD2 matches 13 bases. The CDR3 consists of 19 residues. Trimming took 2 bases from V and 3 from J; bases not matched to a gene: 11. Germline assignment: CDR1 LGHNA and CDR2 YNFKEQ. CDR3 DNA sequence: TGTGCCAGCAGCCAACCAAAGGGGAGACTAGCGGGGGGAACAGATACGCAGTATTTT. It codes for CASSQPKGRLAGGTDTQYF.

Here the CDR3 reads CASSPGTVYGYTF. The CDR3 DNA follows: TGTGCCAGCAGTCCCGGGACAGTCTATGGCTACACCTTC. This sequence joins TRBV28 and TRBJ1-2; 7 nucleotides match TRBD1. V lost 5 bases to trimming and J lost 4 bases; unmatched junction nucleotides: 4. The CDR3 has 13 amino acids. CDR1 and CDR2 from the germline V gene are MDHEN and SYDVKM.

This chain uses TRBV9 with TRBJ1-4; D perhaps matches TRBD1 (5 bases). Germline loops: CDR1 SGDLS, CDR2 YYNGEE. V gave up 1 base and J gave up 5 bases, with 12 bases separating them. The CDR3 covers 15 residues. CDR3 region: CASSVLGAMNEKLFF. In DNA, the CDR3 is TGTGCCAGCAGCGTACTAGGGGCGATGAATGAAAAACTGTTTTTT.

This sequence joins TRBV20-1 and TRBJ1-5; D not certain. Trimming removed 5 bases from V and 5 bases from J, with 7 bases in between. Germline V gives CDR1 DFQATT, CDR2 SNEGSKA (reference sequence). CDR3 size: 11 residues. The CDR3 DNA sequence: TGCAGTGCTGACGGGGATCAGCCCCAGCATTTT. Protein product: CSADGDQPQHF.

Remarks on this clone: Other nucleotide sequences in the sample specify the same CDR3. This sequence joins TRBV9 and TRBJ2-7; 13 nucleotides line up with TRBD2. Germline V gene sequence: CDR1 SGDLS, CDR2 YYNGEE. The trim removed 3 bases at V and 2 bases at J, leaving 5 bases unmatched. This CDR3 has 16 residues. The CDR3 DNA is TGTGCCAGCAGCGAGGGAGGACTAGCGGGAGCCTACGAGCAGTACTTC. Encoded protein: CASSEGGLAGAYEQYF.

The rearrangement uses TRBV20-1 and TRBJ1-6; TRBD1 aligns across 7 bases. Germline V lookup: CDR1 DFQATT, CDR2 SNEGSKA (reference sequence). V trimming: 5 bases; J trimming: 9 bases; junction bases outside the gene matches: 1. The CDR3 loop spans 11 amino acids. CDR3 sequence reads: CSASGGSPLHF. In DNA form, the CDR3 reads TGCAGTGCTTCAGGGGGTTCACCCCTCCACTTT.

This chain uses TRBV15 with TRBJ1-1; 9 bases line up with TRBD1. With 3 bases clipped from V and 2 bases from J, the junction kept 7 bases outside the gene matches. Germline assignment: CDR1 LNHNV and CDR2 YYDKDF (reference sequence). This CDR3 contains 16 residues. The CDR3 is CATSSERTGENTEAFF. CDR3 bases: TGTGCCACCAGCAGCGAAAGGACAGGGGAAAACACTGAAGCTTTCTTT.

This sequence joins TRBV12-5 and TRBJ2-4; TRBD1 matches 9 bases. The CDR3 has 15 amino acids. Per the germline V gene, CDR1 is LGHNT and CDR2 is FRNRAP. V lost 3 bases and J lost 7; bases outside the gene matches: 7. CDR3 sequence: CASGLSDRGGNIQYF. CDR3 bases: TGTGCTAGTGGTTTATCGGACAGGGGAGGGAACATTCAGTACTTC. Complete variable domain (other parts from reference TRBV12-5 and TRBJ2-4): DARVTQTPRHKVTEMGQEVTMRCQPILGHNTVFWYRQTMMQGLELLAYFRNRAPLDDSGMPKDRFSAEMPDATLATLKIQPSEPRDSAVYFCASGLSDRGGNIQYFGAGTRLSVL.

The chain combines TRBV7-6 with TRBJ2-4; 9 positions agree with TRBD2. Germline V gives CDR1 SGHVS, CDR2 FNYEAQ. This CDR3 spans 14 amino acids. With V trimmed by 2 bases and J by 8 bases, 4 bases remained unmatched. The CDR3 protein is CASSLRAGGDIQYF. For the CDR3, the DNA is TGTGCCAGCAGCTTACGAGCGGGGGGTGACATTCAGTACTTC.

The chain combines TRBV5-1 with TRBJ1-1, with D perhaps matching TRBD1 (6 bases). From germline, CDR1 is SGHRS and CDR2 YFSETQ. The CDR3 is made up of 16 amino acids. Trimming took 0 bases from V and 0 from J, leaving 12 bases between them. CDR3 in DNA: TGCGCCAGCAGCTTGGCAGCACAGGGATTGAACACTGAAGCTTTCTTT. Translation: CASSLAAQGLNTEAFF. The whole variable domain, remainder taken from reference TRBV5-1 and TRBJ1-1, is KAGVTQTPRYLIKTRGQQVTLSCSPISGHRSVSWYQQTPGQGLQFLFEYFSETQRNKGNFPGRFSGRQFSNSRSEMNVSTLELGDSALYLCASSLAAQGLNTEAFFGQGTRLTVV.

The rearrangement uses TRBV7-2 and TRBJ2-7, with a weak D call TRBD1 (5 bases). This CDR3 comprises 12 residues. Trimming pared 2 bases from V and 4 bases from J, leaving 6 bases between. Germline V gives CDR1 SGHTA, CDR2 FQGNSA. CDR3 sequence: CASSLTGYEQYF. The CDR3 region has the DNA TGTGCCAGCAGCTTAACAGGTTACGAGCAGTACTTC.

The chain carries TRBV24-1 and TRBJ1-5; 7 bases match TRBD1. This CDR3 is built from 14 residues. CDR1 and CDR2 (germline): KGHDR, SFDVKD. V dropped 2 bases and J dropped 5; count of bases not matched to a gene: 2. CDR3 in DNA: TGTGCCACCAGTGATTGGGACAGCCATCAGCCCCAGCATTTT. It yields the protein CATSDWDSHQPQHF.

V usage is TRBV28 and J usage is TRBJ2-7; possibly TRBD1 for D (5 bases). This CDR3 has 14 amino acids. Trimming pared 4 bases from V and 3 bases from J, leaving 13 bases between. The germline gives CDR1 MDHEN, CDR2 SYDVKM. The CDR3 DNA follows: TGTGCCAGCAGTTCCGTGGCCAGGGTCTACGAGCAGTACTTC. Translating gives CASSSVARVYEQYF.

The chain uses TRBV13 and TRBJ2-3, with a possible D match to TRBD1 (6 bases). The CDR3 is 20 amino acids. V was clipped by 1 base and J by 2 bases, with 25 bases between them. Germline CDR1 reads PRHDT; CDR2 reads FYEKMQ (reference sequence). The CDR3 DNA follows: TGTGCCAGCAGCTTAGTTACATTTAGGGGGAGTGTTGGAATCACAGATACGCAGTATTTT. It codes for CASSLVTFRGSVGITDTQYF. Combining the CDR3 with reference TRBV13 and TRBJ2-3 gives the whole variable domain AAGVIQSPRHLIKEKRETATLKCYPIPRHDTVYWYQQGPGQDPQFLISFYEKMQSDKGSIPDRFSAQQFSDYHSELNMSSLELGDSALYFCASSLVTFRGSVGITDTQYFGPGTRLTVL.

The chain recombines TRBV19 with TRBJ1-4, with D perhaps TRBD1 (6 bases). V lost 6 bases to trimming and J lost 8 bases, with 16 bases between them. The germline V gene encodes CDR1 LNHDA and CDR2 SQIVND (reference sequence). The CDR3 runs 14 residues. CDR3 region: CASSTGQVWEKLFF. The CDR3, as DNA: TGTGCCAGTAGCACAGGGCAGGTATGGGAAAAACTGTTTTTT.